A selection of T cell receptor beta chains follows, all from one sample in a study of regulatory T cells in long-lasting Graves disease. TCRdb fed the multiplex PCR reads into MiXCR, producing one record per CDR3 protein. Among a few hundred thousand distinct CDR3 sequences listed, 13% to 15% were seen once. This sample also belongs to another study, concerning T cells in Graves' hyperthyroidism and ophthalmopathy.

Sequenced material: peripheral blood mononuclear cells (PBMCs), taken at new diagnosis, from a patient treated with antithyroid drugs. The receptors were gathered from a woman aged 45-65 years with Graves disease. Both conserved end residues are part of each CDR3. D genes are given only for firm matches. The size of a clone is reported for some rows only, either as once, few or many, or as a class for expanded clones.

d_gene	v_gene	len	abundance	j_gene	CDR3aa	CDR3nt
NA	TRBV28	13	many	TRBJ2-1	CATRGQLINEQFF	TGTGCCACCAGAGGACAGTTGATTAATGAGCAGTTCTTC
TRBD2	TRBV20-1	18	few	TRBJ2-7	CSARTGLAGSGSSYEQYF	TGCAGTGCTAGAACGGGACTAGCGGGGTCTGGGTCCTCCTACGAGCAGTACTTC
NA	TRBV5-6	14	few	TRBJ2-2	CASSYGTITGELFF	TGTGCCAGCAGCTACGGGACAATTACCGGGGAGCTGTTTTTT
TRBD2	TRBV7-6	17	NA	TRBJ2-3	CASSLGASGRTRDTQYF	TGTGCCAGCAGCTTAGGCGCTAGCGGGAGAACAAGGGATACGCAGTATTTT
TRBD2	TRBV9	15	NA	TRBJ2-1	CASSPWLAGNNEQFF	TGTGCCAGCAGCCCCTGGCTAGCGGGAAACAATGAGCAGTTCTTC
TRBD2	TRBV28	14	many	TRBJ2-7	CASSHGTSAYEQYF	TGTGCCAGCAGTCACGGGACTAGCGCCTACGAGCAGTACTTC
TRBD2	TRBV6-2/TRBV6-3	18	few	TRBJ2-1	CASSYGRTSGRRHNEQFF	TGTGCCAGCAGTTACGGTAGGACTAGCGGGAGACGACACAATGAGCAGTTCTTC
NA	TRBV28	11	many	TRBJ1-2	CAITVDGWYTF	TGTGCCATCACAGTCGACGGTTGGTACACCTTC
NA	TRBV28	13	many	TRBJ2-7	CALSGLGAYEQYF	TGTGCCTTGAGCGGTCTGGGGGCATACGAGCAGTACTTC
TRBD2	TRBV7-8	16	many	TRBJ2-2	CASSLARLANTGELFF	TGTGCCAGCAGCTTAGCGAGACTAGCTAACACCGGGGAGCTGTTTTTT
TRBD2	TRBV29-1	14	few	TRBJ2-5	CSVGVRLAQETQYF	TGCAGCGTTGGGGTTCGACTAGCCCAAGAGACCCAGTACTTC
NA	TRBV11-2	14	many	TRBJ2-5	CASSLLLGSETQYF	TGTGCCAGCAGCTTACTTCTCGGTAGTGAGACCCAGTACTTC
NA	TRBV7-3	13	many	TRBJ2-2	CASSSAGFGELFF	TGTGCCAGCAGCTCGGCGGGATTCGGGGAGCTGTTTTTT
NA	TRBV5-1	14	few	TRBJ2-5	CASSLAALRETQYF	TGCGCCAGCAGCTTGGCCGCCCTGAGGGAGACCCAGTACTTC
TRBD1	TRBV6-2/TRBV6-3	14	NA	TRBJ2-1	CASSYGTGMIEQFF	TGTGCCAGCAGTTACGGGACAGGGATGATTGAGCAGTTCTTC
NA	TRBV6-1	12	few	TRBJ2-5	CASRGSSETQYF	TGTGCCAGCAGGGGTTCATCGGAGACCCAGTACTTC
TRBD2	TRBV7-3	16	NA	TRBJ2-7	CASSSQTGLGPTEQYF	TGTGCCAGCAGCTCCCAAACCGGACTAGGCCCTACCGAGCAGTACTTC
NA	TRBV7-9	14	few	TRBJ2-3	CASSFVGSTDTQYF	TGTGCCAGCAGCTTTGTGGGGAGCACAGATACGCAGTATTTT
NA	TRBV24-1	13	many	TRBJ2-3	CATSAASTDTQYF	TGTGCCACCAGTGCGGCTAGCACAGATACGCAGTATTTT
NA	TRBV3-1	15	many	TRBJ1-4	CASSLSTGANEKLFF	TGTGCCAGCAGCCTTTCGACCGGAGCTAATGAAAAACTGTTTTTT
TRBD2	TRBV7-9	14	many	TRBJ2-7	CASSLAGRAYEQYF	TGTGCCAGCAGCTTAGCAGGGAGGGCCTACGAGCAGTACTTC
TRBD2	TRBV28	13	many	TRBJ2-3	CASSSGITDTQYF	TGTGCCAGCAGTAGCGGGATCACAGATACGCAGTATTTT
NA	TRBV18	14	few	TRBJ2-7	CASSPGYQEAGQYF	TGTGCCAGCTCCCCAGGATATCAAGAGGCGGGGCAGTACTTC
NA	TRBV6-1	15	NA	TRBJ1-2	CASRTGPREWSGYTF	TGTGCCAGTAGAACAGGTCCCCGGGAGTGGTCTGGCTACACCTTC
NA	TRBV5-1	13	many	TRBJ2-3	CASSWRGTDTQYF	TGCGCCAGCAGCTGGAGGGGCACAGATACGCAGTATTTT
NA	TRBV2	16	many	TRBJ1-4	CASRSGQFATNEKLFF	TGTGCCAGCAGATCCGGACAGTTCGCAACTAATGAAAAACTGTTTTTT
TRBD1	TRBV7-9	17	few	TRBJ1-4	CASSYDRGGGSNEKLFF	TGTGCCAGCAGCTACGACAGGGGAGGGGGAAGTAATGAAAAACTGTTTTTT
NA	TRBV28	17	many	TRBJ2-5	CASRASLSFSYQETQYF	TGTGCCAGCAGGGCCTCCCTGAGTTTCTCGTACCAAGAGACCCAGTACTTC
TRBD1	TRBV10-3	15	many	TRBJ2-5	CAIRADGQAGETQYF	TGTGCCATCAGAGCCGACGGACAGGCGGGCGAGACCCAGTACTTC
TRBD2	TRBV5-1	17	many	TRBJ2-2	CASSLVSGRANTGELFF	TGCGCCAGCAGCTTGGTTAGCGGGAGGGCAAACACCGGGGAGCTGTTTTTT
NA	TRBV2	17	many	TRBJ2-3	CASSEAGGGAITDTQYF	TGTGCCAGCAGTGAAGCGGGAGGTGGGGCGATCACAGATACGCAGTATTTT
TRBD2	TRBV4-1	16	NA	TRBJ2-1	CASSRIAGVLDNEQFF	TGCGCCAGCAGCCGTATAGCGGGAGTACTAGACAATGAGCAGTTCTTC
TRBD2	TRBV7-9	15	many	TRBJ2-1	CASRRREGAYNEQFF	TGTGCCAGCAGGCGTCGGGAGGGCGCCTACAATGAGCAGTTCTTC
TRBD2	TRBV20-1	16	NA	TRBJ2-7	CSARDLAGSNRYEQYF	TGCAGTGCTAGAGACCTAGCGGGATCAAATCGCTACGAGCAGTACTTC
NA	TRBV19	15	once	TRBJ1-2	CASSIGFWGSDGYTF	TGTGCCAGTAGTATCGGTTTTTGGGGTTCGGATGGCTACACCTTC
NA	TRBV30	16	many	TRBJ2-3	CAWSTGGGGDTDTQYF	TGTGCCTGGAGTACCGGCGGAGGAGGTGACACAGATACGCAGTATTTT
NA	TRBV5-5	16	NA	TRBJ2-7	CASSTTVGTRTYEQYF	TGTGCCAGCAGCACGACCGTGGGGACCCGCACCTACGAGCAGTACTTC
NA	TRBV30	14	many	TRBJ2-7	CAWSGVLSSYEQYF	TGTGCCTGGAGTGGAGTCCTAAGCTCCTACGAGCAGTACTTC
TRBD1	TRBV3-1	15	few	TRBJ1-6	CASSPRDSRNSPLHF	TGTGCCAGCAGCCCAAGGGACAGCAGAAATTCACCCCTCCACTTT
NA	TRBV30	14	many	TRBJ2-1	CAWRRLGIYNEQFF	TGTGCCTGGAGGAGGTTGGGCATATACAATGAGCAGTTCTTC
TRBD1	TRBV19	16	NA	TRBJ2-2	CASSIPRGMNTGELFF	TGTGCCAGTAGTATTCCCAGGGGGATGAACACCGGGGAGCTGTTTTTT
TRBD1	TRBV5-1	17	few	TRBJ1-1	CASSRGTGGLWNTEAFF	TGCGCCAGCAGCAGAGGGACAGGGGGCCTTTGGAACACTGAAGCTTTCTTT
NA	TRBV9	15	many	TRBJ1-6	CASSVAGGDNSPLHF	TGTGCCAGCAGCGTAGCCGGGGGGGATAATTCACCCCTCCACTTT